These 8 T cell receptor beta chains were sequenced from one sample in a study of identical twins. TCRdb fed the 5' RACE reads into MiXCR, producing one record per CDR3 protein. The data contain approximately 670,000 distinct CDR3 sequences, approximately 6% of them singletons. Sequences were obtained from naive T cells sorted from blood. The receptors come from a young man in good health.

This clonotype was observed a handful of times. The genes are TRBV6-2 or TRBV6-3 and TRBJ1-2, with D possibly being TRBD1 (6 bases). This CDR3 has 14 residues. V was cut by 2 bases and J by 4 bases, with 11 bases left in between. Per the germline V gene, CDR1 is MNHEY and CDR2 is SVGEGT. CDR3 bases: TGTGCCAGCAGTTACGAGACAGGACGCTATGGCTACACCTTC. It yields the protein CASSYETGRYGYTF.

This clonotype was counted a few times. V gene TRBV30 combines with J gene TRBJ2-1, with TRBD2 matching over 7 bases. V lost 4 bases and J lost 0; bases outside the gene matches: 6. CDR1 is GTSNPN, CDR2 SVGIG, per germline (reference sequence). This CDR3 has 15 amino acids. The CDR3 is CAWTLGGVSYNEQFF. CDR3 nucleotides: TGTGCCTGGACCCTGGGAGGGGTCTCCTACAATGAGCAGTTCTTC.

CDR3 coding DNA: TGTGCCAGCACCGACCGGAGACTAGCGGGAGGTAGGGGCAATGAGCAGTTCTTC. Its protein product is CASTDRRLAGGRGNEQFF. This chain connects TRBV6-1 to TRBJ2-1; 13 positions agree with TRBD2. The V gene end was trimmed by 7 bases and the J gene end by 6 bases; junction bases not matched to a gene: 15. The CDR3 is 18 residues long. Per the germline V gene, CDR1 is MNHNS and CDR2 is SASEGT.

Notes on this clonotype: A much larger clone differs from this one at a single base, so this may be a read error. This CDR3 is missing its conserved last phenylalanine or tryptophan, likely due to a read error. The chain carries TRBV29-1 and TRBJ2-7, with 13 bases identical to TRBD2. V lost 6 bases and J lost 5; bases outside the gene matches: 10. This CDR3 has 15 residues. Germline CDR1 and CDR2: SQVTM and ANQGSEA. The CDR3 DNA follows: TGCAGCGTCTCAGCCCGACTAGCGGGGGGCCACGAGCAGTACCTC. Amino acid sequence: CSVSARLAGGHEQYL.

The CDR3 here is CASSNNRDRVLWGNTEAFF. The CDR3 DNA is TGTGCCAGCAGCAACAACCGGGACAGGGTTCTCTGGGGAAACACTGAAGCTTTCTTT. J is TRBJ1-1 and V is TRBV12-3 or TRBV12-4; 9 bases line up with TRBD1. The CDR3 is 19 amino acids. V lost 6 bases and J lost 2; bases outside the gene matches: 19.

This clonotype was detected many times. V and J are TRBV12-3 or TRBV12-4 and TRBJ2-7, with D perhaps TRBD1 (6 bases). Trimming left V 6 bases short and J 7 bases short, with 13 bases between. The CDR3 covers 12 residues. The CDR3 region is CASSLGGGEQYV. As DNA, the CDR3 is TGTGCCAGCAGCCTAGGGGGTGGTGAGCAGTACGTC.

This clonotype was seen ten or more times. This chain connects TRBV20-1 to TRBJ1-4; maybe TRBD1 (5 bases). CDR1 and CDR2 (germline): DFQATT, SNEGSKA (reference sequence). This CDR3 contains 16 residues. The V and J ends lost 6 bases and 0 bases respectively, with 17 bases between them. For the CDR3, the DNA is TGCAGTGCCCCGAGGGGCAGCGATGCAACTAATGAAAAACTGTTTTTT. Amino acids: CSAPRGSDATNEKLFF.

The V gene is TRBV6-1, the J gene TRBJ2-2, with D perhaps given as TRBD1 or TRBD2 (5 bases each). The germline gives CDR1 MNHNS, CDR2 SASEGT. V was cut by 10 bases and J by 5 bases, with 17 bases left in between. The CDR3 extends over 14 amino acids. CDR3 sequence: CATRGGAGTGELFF. The CDR3 nucleotides read TGTGCCACCCGGGGTGGGGCAGGGACCGGGGAGCTGTTTTTT.